This note documents a single T cell receptor (beta chain) sequence. The antigen remains unidentified. This CDR3 comprises 14 residues. Looked up from germline, CDR1 is SGDLS and CDR2 is YYNGEE. Trimming removed 4 bases from V and 0 bases from J, with 8 bases in between. The data were obtained in a study of cytomegalovirus exposure and HLA in healthy donors. Whole-study findings and limits: For most TCR sequences rarity was the rule, although some public TCRs occurred in many donors.

The primer mix had 60 Vbeta and 13 Jbeta primers. Data came from immunoSEQ multiplex PCR; TCRdb stores just in-frame clones and leaves some out. The profile shows approximately 89,000 clones, roughly four fifths of them singletons. Sequenced material: PBMCs. The chain couples TRBV9 to TRBJ1-3, with no clear D. The sequence was collected from a man aged 25 to 45 in good health and CMV-seronegative. CDR3 in amino acids: CASSPPGSGNTIYF. The CDR3 nucleotides read TGTGCCAGCAGCCCCCCGGGCTCTGGAAACACCATATATTTT.